This T cell receptor (beta chain) was captured in a study of T cells in Graves' hyperthyroidism and ophthalmopathy. At least ten counts were recorded for this clonotype. CDR1 is MNHNS, CDR2 SASEGT, per germline. The CDR3 totals 14 residues. The J segment lost 4 bases and the V segment lost 6 bases, leaving 6 bases of the junction unmatched. It was RNA transcripts that yielded the amplified TCR beta CDR3 regions. The study used the HTBI primer set for a first-round RT-PCR of the TCR CDR3. Each CDR3 protein gets one entry after TCRdb re-called the multiplex PCR reads with MiXCR. The data contain nearly 600,000 distinct CDR3 sequences, about 15% of them singletons.

Specimen: blood. The genes are TRBV6-1 and TRBJ2-7; 10 bases match TRBD2. The receptor was isolated from a woman aged 25 to 39 with Graves' hyperthyroidism that later progressed to Graves' ophthalmopathy. CDR3 sequence: CASRKREGSYEQYF. CDR3 bases: TGTGCCAGCAGAAAGCGGGAGGGATCATACGAGCAGTACTTC.